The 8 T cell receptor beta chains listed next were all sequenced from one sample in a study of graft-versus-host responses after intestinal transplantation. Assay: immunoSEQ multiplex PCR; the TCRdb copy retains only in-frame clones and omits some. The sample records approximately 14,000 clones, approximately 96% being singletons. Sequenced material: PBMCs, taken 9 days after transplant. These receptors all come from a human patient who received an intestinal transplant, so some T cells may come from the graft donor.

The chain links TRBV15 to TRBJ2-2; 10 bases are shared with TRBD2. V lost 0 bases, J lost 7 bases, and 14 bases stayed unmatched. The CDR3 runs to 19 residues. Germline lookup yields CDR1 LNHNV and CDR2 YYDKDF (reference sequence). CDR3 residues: CATSRDTLEVAGGIGELFF. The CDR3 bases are TGTGCCACCAGCAGAGATACCCTCGAGGTAGCGGGAGGAATCGGGGAGCTGTTTTTT.

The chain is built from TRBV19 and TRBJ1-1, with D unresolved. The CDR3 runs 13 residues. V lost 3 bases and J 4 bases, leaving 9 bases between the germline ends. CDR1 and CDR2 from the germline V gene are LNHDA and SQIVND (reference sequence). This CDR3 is CASSILGFTEAFF. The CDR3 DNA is TGTGCCAGTAGTATTCTGGGATTCACTGAAGCTTTCTTT.

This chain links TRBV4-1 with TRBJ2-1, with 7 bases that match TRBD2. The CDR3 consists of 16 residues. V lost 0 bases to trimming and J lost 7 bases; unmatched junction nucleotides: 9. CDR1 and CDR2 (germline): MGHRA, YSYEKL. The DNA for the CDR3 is TGCGCCAGCAGCCAAGAAGGTCTGGGGGGGGAGAATGAGCAGTTCTTC. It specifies CASSQEGLGGENEQFF.

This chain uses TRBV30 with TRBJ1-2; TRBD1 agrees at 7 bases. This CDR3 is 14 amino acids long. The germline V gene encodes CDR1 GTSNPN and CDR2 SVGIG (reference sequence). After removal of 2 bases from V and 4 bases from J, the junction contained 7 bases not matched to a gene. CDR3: CAWSSTGSSYGYTF. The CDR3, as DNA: TGTGCCTGGAGTTCGACAGGGAGTAGCTATGGCTACACCTTC.

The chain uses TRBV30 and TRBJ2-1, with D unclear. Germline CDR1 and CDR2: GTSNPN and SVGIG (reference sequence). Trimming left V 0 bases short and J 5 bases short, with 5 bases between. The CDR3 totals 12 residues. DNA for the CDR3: TGTGCCTGGAGTGTTTTGCACAATGAGCAGTTCTTC. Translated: CAWSVLHNEQFF.

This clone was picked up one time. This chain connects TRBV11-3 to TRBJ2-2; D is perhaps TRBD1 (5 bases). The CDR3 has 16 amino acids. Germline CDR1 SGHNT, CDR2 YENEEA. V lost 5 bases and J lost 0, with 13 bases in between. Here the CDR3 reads CASSANRNANTGELFF. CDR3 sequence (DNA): TGTGCCAGCAGCGCCAACAGGAACGCGAACACCGGGGAGCTGTTTTTT.

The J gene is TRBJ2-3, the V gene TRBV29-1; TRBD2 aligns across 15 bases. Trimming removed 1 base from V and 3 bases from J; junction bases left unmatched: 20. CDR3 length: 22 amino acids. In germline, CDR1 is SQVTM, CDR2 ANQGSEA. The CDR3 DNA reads TGCAGCGTTGAAGGTGGAGTAAGGGGAGGACTAGCGGGAGGGCCCGGAACAGATACGCAGTATTTT. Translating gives CSVEGGVRGGLAGGPGTDTQYF.

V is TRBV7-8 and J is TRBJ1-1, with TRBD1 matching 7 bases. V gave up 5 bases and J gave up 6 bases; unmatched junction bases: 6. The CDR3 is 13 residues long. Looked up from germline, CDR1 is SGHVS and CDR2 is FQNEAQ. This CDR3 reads CASSPQGWAEAFF. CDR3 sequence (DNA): TGTGCCAGCAGCCCACAGGGGTGGGCTGAAGCTTTCTTT.